Detailed here is one T cell receptor beta chain. This clonotype appeared a few times. There is no known antigen for this receptor. No base quality values were provided; no much bigger clone lies one nucleotide off. Library preparation used 5' RACE. These reads were obtained on an Illumina HiSeq 2000. Template switching added a universal primer binding site, and the final cDNA carried a unique molecular identifier that allowed TCR cDNA molecules to be counted accurately. Specific primers in the conserved constant-segment region were used to synthesize first-strand cDNA for the TCR alpha and beta chains. To control for contamination, every cDNA library carried two barcodes: a SMART-Mk sample barcode plus Illumina barcodes. TruSeq adapter sequences and Illumina sample barcodes were added in two successive PCR steps. TCR alpha and beta cDNA libraries were sequenced on the Illumina HiSeq platform with custom primers. Regarding the original processing steps: Unique molecular identifiers were extracted from raw reads with MiGEC, and CDR3 positions were determined with MiXCR. For each individual, recombination models were inferred using an EM algorithm with the repgenHMM and IGoR tools. The tcR package in R was used for shared clonotype analysis, with sharing normalized by the product of cloneset sizes. Out-of-frame nonproductive sequences were analyzed to study raw recombination free of thymic and clonal selection effects. TCRdb reprocessing: public reads trimmed at Q25 with fastp, clones called with MiXCR, in-frame beta chains kept. Rows are unified per CDR3 protein, each entry keeping the most common DNA and genes. The V and J calls were determined by TCRdb, not by the authors. This sample has around 570,000 distinct CDR3 sequences in its table, and just under 10% of those were observed once. Of the sample, approximately 3.2% falls within the top ten clones.

These data originate in a study of identical twins listed by TCRdb under 2016. Regarding the research as a whole: The study deep-sequenced TCR alpha and beta repertoires from monozygotic twins, unrelated adults of various ages and cord blood to test whether fetal clonotypes persist. Replicate twin experiments were performed at different times using different library preparation protocols to rule out contamination. Points the paper makes about the study in general: Out-of-frame TCR alpha sharing in monozygotic twins was systematically underestimated by recombination models, whereas sharing between unrelated individuals was in agreement with the recombination models. Because the same donors could not be followed over many years, the conclusions depended on cross-sectional statistical analysis. Fewer insertions were carried by abundant cord blood beta clonotypes; a weaker similar trend was observed in young adult naive repertoires, while no such trend was observed in memory repertoires. Compared with coincidental sharing between unrelated individuals, out-of-frame TCR alpha sequences shared between twins showed an excess of sequences with low generation probability. A weaker excess of twin sharing was found in beta out-of-frame sequences because the signal-to-noise ratio was lowered by fewer shared sequences. Zero-insertion analyses could be partly confounded by invariant T cells such as MAIT and iNKT, though diverse VJ usage argued against such confounding for most clonotypes.

Measured from the cysteine to the phenylalanine, the CDR3 is 15 residues long. The read is trimmed to its CDR3 DNA, 45 bases read in frame from base 1. V loses 1 base of germline sequence and J loses 1 base, and the interval between the two ends is 10 bases. Looking up the germline V gene yields CDR1 SGHAT and CDR2 FQNNGV. Every donor in the study was a healthy Caucasian. Three pairs of female monozygotic twins, all aged roughly 18 to 29 years, made up the twin cohort. Peripheral blood mononuclear cells were the source from which RNA for the TCR libraries was isolated. These records were also assigned to another study, of yellow fever vaccine responses in identical twins. Taken from the second paper: The authors reported that the T cell response to vaccination in identical twins appeared partly convergent and partly personalized. Focusing on identical twins, the study followed the T cell clones that responded to the vaccine, and did so with precision.

Source material: PBMCs. The sequence links TRBV11-2 to TRBJ1-1; D gene: possibly TRBD1, on 5 matching bases. The receptor's source is a woman aged 18 to 35 in good health. The CDR3 has the sequence CASSLAGFTNTEAFF. The DNA sequence is given as TGTGCCAGCAGCTTAGCAGGGTTCACGAACACTGAAGCTTTCTTT. Outside the CDR3, residues come from the reference TRBV11-2 and TRBJ1-1 proteins, so the full variable domain is: EAGVAQSPRYKIIEKRQSVAFWCNPISGHATLYWYQQILGQGPKLLIQFQNNGVVDDSQLPKDRFSAERLKGVDSTLKIQPAKLEDSAVYLCASSLAGFTNTEAFFGQGTRLTVV.